The 2 T cell receptor beta chains reported below all come from one sample, sequenced in a study of shared clonotypes between healthy human individuals (dated by TCRdb to 2019 to 2021). Libraries were prepared through the immunoSEQ multiplex PCR assay. TCRdb mirrors the immuneACCESS table, restricted to in-frame sequences. Some clones are absent from its copies; in checked studies, under half trace to an unresolved V gene, and the reason for the others is unknown. This sample comprises some 1 million clones, roughly 70% of them detected only once. The ten largest clones represent roughly 1.5% of the sample. Input material: memory CD4+ T cells sorted from blood. The sample's cell subset or site label, in plain terms: CD45RA-negative fraction. All receptors come from a man in his late teens or twenties in good health.

The V and J genes are TRBV28 and TRBJ2-1; 7 nucleotides align to TRBD1. This CDR3 has 15 residues. The germline V gene encodes CDR1 MDHEN and CDR2 SYDVKM. V shed 5 bases, J shed 3 bases, and the junction held 7 bases outside the gene matches. As DNA, the CDR3 is TGTGCCAGCAGTCCACATCGGACAGGCTACAATGAGCAGTTCTTC. It codes for CASSPHRTGYNEQFF.

This rearrangement joins TRBV5-1 to TRBJ2-4; D is possibly TRBD2 (6 bases). Trimming pared 7 bases from V and 6 bases from J, leaving 11 bases between. The CDR3 runs 12 residues. Germline V lookup: CDR1 SGHRS, CDR2 YFSETQ. Here the CDR3 DNA reads TGCGCCAGCTCCCCCGGGGGAAACATTCAGTACTTC. As protein: CASSPGGNIQYF.